Below are 8 T cell receptor beta chains sequenced from a single sample in a study of cytotoxic CD8 clonotypes in ibrutinib-treated CLL (TCRdb year 2021). Receptor amplification or capture employed the immunoSEQ multiplex PCR assay. The source is immuneACCESS, and TCRdb retained only in-frame sequences with V and J called. Part of the clones is not carried over; for the studies checked, unresolved V genes explain less than half of this, and the remainder is unexplained. This sample holds around 20,000 clones; approximately 72% were observed only once. Jointly, the top ten make up roughly 7.6% of the sample. The input for sequencing was PBMCs, taken before ibrutinib treatment. The receptor set was obtained from a human donor with chronic lymphocytic leukemia.

The CDR3 loop is CASSYRGTYNEQFF. CDR3 nucleotide sequence: TGTGCCAGTAGTTACAGGGGTACCTACAATGAGCAGTTCTTC. This sequence joins TRBV19 and TRBJ2-1; 7 nucleotides match TRBD1. Germline-derived CDR1 and CDR2 are LNHDA and SQIVND (reference sequence). The V segment lost 5 bases and the J segment 2 bases; nucleotides outside the gene matches: 3. CDR3 length: 14 residues. Using reference TRBV19 and TRBJ2-1 for the parts outside the CDR3, the full variable domain is DGGITQSPKYLFRKEGQNVTLSCEQNLNHDAMYWYRQDPGQGLRLIYYSQIVNDFQKGDIAEGYSVSREKKESFPLTVTSAQKNPTAFYLCASSYRGTYNEQFFGPGTRLTVL.

This rearrangement joins TRBV7-2 to TRBJ2-2; TRBD1 agrees at 8 bases. Trimming cost V 5 bases and J 4 bases; bases outside gene matches: 6. The CDR3 consists of 15 residues. Germline CDR1 and CDR2: SGHTA and FQGNSA. The CDR3 DNA reads TGTGCCAGCAGCCGTGACAGGGGTGGCACCGGGGAGCTGTTTTTT. This sequence encodes CASSRDRGGTGELFF.

The V gene is TRBV30, the J gene TRBJ1-3; tentatively, D is TRBD1 (6 bases). Trimming left V 5 bases short and J 0 bases short, with 14 bases between. The CDR3 extends over 15 amino acids. Looked up from germline, CDR1 is GTSNPN and CDR2 is SVGIG (reference sequence). The CDR3 is CAWGGRLGSGNTIYF. CDR3 sequence (DNA): TGTGCCTGGGGGGGGCGGTTGGGCTCTGGAAACACCATATATTTT. Based on the CDR3 plus reference TRBV30 and TRBJ1-3, the full variable domain is SQTIHQWPATLVQPVGSPLSLECTVEGTSNPNLYWYRQAAGRGLQLLFYSVGIGQISSEVPQNLSASRPQDRQFILSSKKLLLSDSGFYLCAWGGRLGSGNTIYFGEGSWLTVV.

V usage is TRBV19 and J usage is TRBJ1-2; D perhaps matches TRBD1 (5 bases). Looked up from germline, CDR1 is LNHDA and CDR2 is SQIVND (reference sequence). Trimming removed 5 bases from V and 8 bases from J, with 18 bases in between. The CDR3 runs to 14 residues. CDR3 nucleotide sequence: TGTGCCAGTAGTCGGTCCCGGGGGGGGAACGGCTACACCTTC. Translation: CASSRSRGGNGYTF.

The rearrangement uses TRBV28 and TRBJ2-7; TRBD1 agrees at 9 bases. The CDR3 loop spans 18 amino acids. Germline-derived CDR1 and CDR2 are MDHEN and SYDVKM. The V segment lost 1 base and the J segment 1 base; nucleotides outside the gene matches: 11. The CDR3 reads CASSLSYRGPSRSYEQYF. The CDR3 bases are TGTGCCAGCAGTTTATCGTACAGGGGGCCGAGTCGTTCCTACGAGCAGTACTTC.

There are a few counts of this clone. This CDR3 reads CASSKSQGAGGYTF. Here the CDR3 DNA reads TGTGCCAGCAGTAAATCTCAGGGGGCTGGGGGCTACACCTTC. The V and J genes are TRBV6-1 and TRBJ1-2; 8 bases align to TRBD1. Losses at the gene ends were 5 bases for V and 8 bases for J; bases not matched to a gene: 10. CDR1 and CDR2 (germline): MNHNS, SASEGT. CDR3 size: 14 residues.

The chain uses TRBV9 and TRBJ2-7; D is unresolved. There are 14 residues in the CDR3. The germline V gene has CDR1 SGDLS and CDR2 YYNGEE. V was trimmed by 0 bases and J by 7 bases, leaving 14 bases between them. The chain's CDR3 is CASSVEVRSPEQYF. CDR3 DNA sequence: TGTGCCAGCAGCGTAGAGGTCAGGAGCCCGGAGCAGTACTTC.

DNA for the CDR3: TGTGCCAGCAGCTTGGAAGGGTTAAGTAAGACCCAGTACTTC. Its translation is CASSLEGLSKTQYF. The chain has TRBV5-4 and TRBJ2-5; no firm D call. The CDR3 runs 14 residues. The V end lost 0 bases, the J end lost 6 bases, and 12 bases lay between the germline ends. Germline assignment: CDR1 SGHNT and CDR2 YYREEE (reference sequence).